A single sample is the source of the 12 T cell receptor beta chains below, sequenced in a study of blood T cell repertoires in COVID-19. The protocol was immunoSEQ multiplex PCR, while the TCRdb copy is restricted to in-frame clones and leaves out a portion. The sample includes some 240,000 clones, around 80% of them seen just once. The sequenced sample was peripheral blood. All receptors derive from a human donor in a cohort sampled during active COVID-19.

The chain couples TRBV5-1 to TRBJ2-3, with 8 bases fitting TRBD1. CDR3 size: 14 residues. CDR1 and CDR2 from the germline V gene are SGHRS and YFSETQ. Trimming at V came to 4 bases and at J to 2 bases, leaving 3 bases not matched to a gene. CDR3 region: CASSRQGPTDTQYF. CDR3 coding DNA: TGCGCCAGCAGCCGACAGGGGCCCACAGATACGCAGTATTTT.

The chain links TRBV2 to TRBJ2-2; D is unresolved. Germline V lookup: CDR1 SNHLY, CDR2 FYNNEI. This CDR3 comprises 14 residues. V lost 6 bases and J 0 bases, leaving 8 bases between the germline ends. DNA of the CDR3: TGTGCCAGCAGGCAGATCGCGAACACCGGGGAGCTGTTTTTT. This encodes CASRQIANTGELFF.

The CDR3 DNA is TGTGCCAGCAGCTTAAGGCCGGGAGATACGCAGTATTTT. This sequence encodes CASSLRPGDTQYF. The chain employs TRBV7-2 and TRBJ2-3; D not certain. Germline CDR1 reads SGHTA; CDR2 reads FQGNSA. This CDR3 comprises 13 residues. The V end was cut by 2 bases, the J end by 5 bases, with 8 bases between.

The gene calls are TRBV5-1 and TRBJ1-6, with D tentatively TRBD1 (6 bases). V lost 5 bases to trimming and J lost 4 bases, with 10 bases between them. CDR1 and CDR2 from the germline V gene are SGHRS and YFSETQ. The CDR3 extends over 14 amino acids. The DNA for the CDR3 is TGCGCCAGCAGGGCAGGGGATTATAATTCACCCCTCCACTTT. It translates to CASRAGDYNSPLHF.

The chain joins TRBV20-1 to TRBJ2-7, with D perhaps matching TRBD2 (5 bases). This CDR3 spans 11 amino acids. CDR1 and CDR2 (germline): DFQATT, SNEGSKA (reference sequence). With 3 bases removed from V and 10 bases from J, the gap between germline ends came to 13 bases. The CDR3 DNA follows: TGCAGTGCTAGTTCCGCGGGTCTCCAGTACTTC. Translated: CSASSAGLQYF.

V gene TRBV10-3 combines with J gene TRBJ2-5; 7 bases are a match to TRBD2. Per the germline V gene, CDR1 is ENHRY and CDR2 is SYGVKD. Trimming at V came to 9 bases and at J to 4 bases, leaving 2 bases not matched to a gene. This CDR3 contains 11 residues. The chain's CDR3 is CAIGGGETQYF. Here the CDR3 DNA reads TGTGCCATTGGGGGGGGAGAGACCCAGTACTTC.

The CDR3 protein is CASSQKTNEAGELFF. The DNA for the CDR3 is TGTGCCAGCAGCCAGAAGACTAACGAGGCCGGGGAGCTGTTTTTT. The rearrangement links TRBV3-1 (or the pseudogene TRBV3-2) to TRBJ2-2, with D perhaps TRBD2 (5 bases). The CDR3 is 15 amino acids. Trimming shortened V by 3 bases and J by 6 bases, and 14 bases separated the two germline ends. In germline, CDR1 is LGHDT, CDR2 YNNKEL (reference sequence).

This clone showed up just once. The chain has TRBV19 and TRBJ1-2; TRBD1 matches 8 bases. The trim removed 3 bases at V and 2 bases at J, leaving 8 bases unmatched. Germline loops: CDR1 LNHDA, CDR2 SQIVND (reference sequence). This CDR3 contains 16 residues. Written as DNA, the CDR3 is TGTGCCAGTAGTATGAACCCGTCAGGGGGCAACTATGGCTACACCTTC. Translating gives CASSMNPSGGNYGYTF.

The gene calls are TRBV28 and TRBJ1-2, with TRBD1 as a possible D gene (6 bases). CDR3 length equals 17 residues. Germline CDR1 and CDR2: MDHEN and SYDVKM. V lost 1 base to trimming and J lost 3 bases, with 18 bases between them. The chain's CDR3 is CASSLSQPRGADYGYTF. The CDR3, as DNA: TGTGCCAGCAGTTTATCGCAGCCCAGGGGCGCGGACTATGGCTACACCTTC.

The rearrangement links TRBV5-3 to TRBJ1-5; the match to TRBD1 covers 7 bases. TRBV5-3 is identified as an open reading frame with a role that is uncertain. V lost 4 bases to trimming and J lost 6 bases; unmatched junction nucleotides: 16. This CDR3 contains 17 residues. CDR3 sequence: CARSVTSDRDRGQPQHF. CDR3 DNA: TGTGCCAGAAGCGTAACCTCCGATAGGGACAGAGGTCAGCCCCAGCATTTT.

The J gene is TRBJ1-2, the V gene TRBV19; D perhaps matches TRBD1 (5 bases). The ends were cut back, 2 bases at V and 0 bases at J, with 10 bases in the middle. The CDR3 spans 15 residues. Germline V gene data show CDR1 as LNHDA and CDR2 as SQIVND (reference sequence). The CDR3 DNA follows: TGTGCCAGTAGTATAAGAAAAGGGGCTAACTATGGCTACACCTTC. This encodes CASSIRKGANYGYTF.

The chain combines TRBV28 with TRBJ2-2; maybe TRBD2 (6 bases). The CDR3 is 15 amino acids. Germline CDR1 reads MDHEN; CDR2 reads SYDVKM. Trimming pared 2 bases from V and 4 bases from J, leaving 11 bases between. The DNA for the CDR3 is TGTGCCAGCAGTTTACGTTCGGGGGTCACCGGGGAGCTGTTTTTT. As protein: CASSLRSGVTGELFF.